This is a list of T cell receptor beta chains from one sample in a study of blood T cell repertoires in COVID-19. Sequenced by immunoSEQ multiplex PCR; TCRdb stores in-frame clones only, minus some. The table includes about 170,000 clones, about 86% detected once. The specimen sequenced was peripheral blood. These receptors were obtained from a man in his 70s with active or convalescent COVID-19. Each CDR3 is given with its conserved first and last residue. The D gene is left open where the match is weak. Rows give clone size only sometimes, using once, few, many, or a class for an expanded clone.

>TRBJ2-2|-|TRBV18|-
CASSPPGHNTGELFF
TGTGCCAGCTCACCACCGGGACATAACACCGGGGAGCTGTTTTTT
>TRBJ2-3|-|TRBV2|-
CASSGRSGDTQYF
TGTGCCAGCAGTGGCCGGTCCGGGGATACGCAGTATTTT
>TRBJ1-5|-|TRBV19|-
CASSMAGPGNQPQHF
TGTGCCAGTAGTATGGCAGGGCCGGGCAATCAGCCCCAGCATTTT
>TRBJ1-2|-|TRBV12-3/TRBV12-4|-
CASRSDTNYGYTF
TGTGCCAGCAGATCCGACACGAACTATGGCTACACCTTC
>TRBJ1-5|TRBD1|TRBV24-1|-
CATSDPRTGHQPQHF
TGTGCCACCAGTGACCCCAGGACAGGGCATCAGCCCCAGCATTTT
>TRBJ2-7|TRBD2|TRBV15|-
CATSGAGGALYEQYF
TGTGCCACCAGCGGAGCCGGGGGGGCTCTCTACGAGCAGTACTTC
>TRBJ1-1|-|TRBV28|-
CASSPPRGRTEAFF
TGTGCCAGCAGTCCACCGCGGGGGCGCACTGAAGCTTTCTTT
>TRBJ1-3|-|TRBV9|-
CASSVISSGNTIYF
TGTGCCAGCAGCGTAATCAGTTCAGGAAACACCATATATTTT
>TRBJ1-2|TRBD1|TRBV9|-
CASSIGTGDNYGYTF
TGTGCCAGCAGTATAGGGACAGGAGATAACTATGGCTACACCTTC
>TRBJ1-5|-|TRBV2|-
CASSVEGNQPQHF
TGTGCCAGCAGTGTGGAGGGCAATCAGCCCCAGCATTTT
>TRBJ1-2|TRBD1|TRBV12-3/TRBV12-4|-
CASVETGAGGYTF
TGTGCCAGCGTTGAAACAGGGGCGGGTGGCTACACCTTC
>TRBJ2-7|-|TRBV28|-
CASSSVSYEQYF
TGTGCCAGCAGTTCAGTATCCTACGAGCAGTACTTC
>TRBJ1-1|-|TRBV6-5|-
CATEDRNTEAFF
TGTGCCACCGAGGACAGAAACACTGAAGCTTTCTTT
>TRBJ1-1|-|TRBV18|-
CASSPPAGDTEAFF
TGTGCCAGCTCACCCCCCGCAGGTGACACTGAAGCTTTCTTT
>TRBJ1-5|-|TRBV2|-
CASRSIENQPQHF
TGTGCCAGCAGATCCATTGAGAATCAGCCCCAGCATTTT
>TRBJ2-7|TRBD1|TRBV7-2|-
CASSRRTGADEQYF
TGTGCCAGCAGCCGCCGGACAGGGGCGGACGAGCAGTACTTC
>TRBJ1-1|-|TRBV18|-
CASSPPKGGRTEAFF
TGTGCCAGCTCACCACCGAAGGGGGGGAGGACTGAAGCTTTCTTT
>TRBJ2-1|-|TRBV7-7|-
CASSLAQAGNEQFF
TGTGCCAGCAGCTTAGCGCAGGCAGGCAATGAGCAGTTCTTC
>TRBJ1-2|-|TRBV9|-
CASSPQDSQTNYGYTF
TGTGCCAGCAGCCCCCAGGACTCACAAACCAACTATGGCTACACCTTC
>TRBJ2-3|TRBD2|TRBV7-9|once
CASSIRAGPPTDTQYF
TGTGCCAGCAGCATACGAGCGGGGCCACCCACAGATACGCAGTATTTT
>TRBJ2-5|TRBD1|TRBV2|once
CASSTGQGQETQYF
TGTGCCAGCAGTACAGGACAGGGGCAAGAGACCCAGTACTTC
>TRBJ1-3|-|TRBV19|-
CASSIVTGRHSGNTIYF
TGTGCCAGTAGTATAGTTACAGGGCGACACTCTGGAAACACCATATATTTT
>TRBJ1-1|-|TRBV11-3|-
CASSLEANTEAFF
TGTGCCAGCAGCTTAGAGGCGAACACTGAAGCTTTCTTT
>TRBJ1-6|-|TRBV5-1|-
CASSSRGDNSPLHF
TGCGCCAGCAGCTCTCGGGGAGATAATTCACCCCTCCACTTT
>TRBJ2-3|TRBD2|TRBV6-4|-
CASSSSGGLTQYF
TGTGCCAGCAGCTCTAGCGGGGGACTTACGCAGTATTTT
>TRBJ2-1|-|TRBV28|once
CASSLNNVNEQFF
TGTGCCAGCAGTTTAAACAATGTCAATGAGCAGTTCTTC
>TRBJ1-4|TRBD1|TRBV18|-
CASSPQETGQGGREKLFF
TGTGCCAGCTCACCCCAGGAGACCGGACAGGGGGGCCGGGAAAAACTGTTTTTT
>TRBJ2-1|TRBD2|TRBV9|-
CASSVGLAADNEQFF
TGTGCCAGCAGCGTAGGACTAGCGGCAGACAATGAGCAGTTCTTC
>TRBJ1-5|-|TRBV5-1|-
CASSLGGAGGNQPQHF
TGCGCCAGCAGCTTGGGAGGGGCGGGGGGCAATCAGCCCCAGCATTTT
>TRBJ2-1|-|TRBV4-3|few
CASSQEASEYNEQFF
TGCGCCAGCAGCCAAGAGGCGAGCGAGTACAATGAGCAGTTCTTC
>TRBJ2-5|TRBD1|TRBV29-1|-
CSVEEFVLAGGGETQYF
TGCAGCGTTGAAGAATTTGTCTTGGCAGGGGGCGGGGAGACCCAGTACTTC
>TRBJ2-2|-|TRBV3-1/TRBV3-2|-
CASSPLQGLVTGELFF
TGTGCCAGCAGCCCACTGCAGGGGTTGGTCACCGGGGAGCTGTTTTTT
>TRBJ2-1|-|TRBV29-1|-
CSVPLRQIYNEQFF
TGCAGCGTCCCGCTGCGACAGATCTACAATGAGCAGTTCTTC
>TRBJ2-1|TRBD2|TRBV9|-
CASSVGPGGPGNEQFF
TGTGCCAGCAGCGTAGGGCCGGGAGGGCCTGGGAATGAGCAGTTCTTC
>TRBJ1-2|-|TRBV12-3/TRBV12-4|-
CASRKTPGIGYTF
TGTGCCAGCAGAAAAACACCAGGGATCGGCTACACCTTC
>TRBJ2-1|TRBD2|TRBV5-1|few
CASSLERLATNNEQFF
TGCGCCAGCAGCTTGGAGAGACTAGCGACAAACAATGAGCAGTTCTTC
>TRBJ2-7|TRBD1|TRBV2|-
CASSQLTGLLDF
TGTGCCAGCAGTCAACTGACAGGGCTTCTCGACTTC
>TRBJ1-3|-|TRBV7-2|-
CASSHGRIGNTIYF
TGTGCCAGCAGCCATGGGAGGATCGGAAACACCATATATTTT
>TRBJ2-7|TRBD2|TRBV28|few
CASSISGSSYEQYF
TGTGCCAGCAGCATTAGCGGGAGCTCCTACGAGCAGTACTTC
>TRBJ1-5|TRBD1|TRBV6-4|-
CASSPGTGGNQPQHF
TGTGCCAGCAGCCCCGGGACAGGGGGAAATCAGCCCCAGCATTTT
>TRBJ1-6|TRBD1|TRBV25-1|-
CASSEIDRDDSPLHF
TGTGCCAGCAGTGAGATCGACAGGGATGATTCACCCCTCCACTTT
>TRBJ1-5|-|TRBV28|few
CASSLWEGGEPQHF
TGTGCCAGCAGTTTATGGGAGGGCGGCGAGCCCCAGCATTTT
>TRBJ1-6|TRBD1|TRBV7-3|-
CASSPRGQGAESPLHF
TGTGCCAGCAGCCCACGGGGACAGGGGGCGGAATCACCCCTCCACTTT
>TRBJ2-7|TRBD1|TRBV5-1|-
CASSLARWQGDTLTEQYF
TGCGCCAGCAGCTTGGCCCGGTGGCAGGGGGATACGTTAACGGAGCAGTACTTC
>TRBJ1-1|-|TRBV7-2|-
CASSPQAGSYTEAFF
TGTGCCAGCAGCCCTCAGGCCGGGAGTTACACTGAAGCTTTCTTT
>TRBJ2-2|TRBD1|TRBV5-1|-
CASSLIQGADTGELFF
TGCGCCAGCAGCTTGATCCAGGGGGCAGATACCGGGGAGCTGTTTTTT
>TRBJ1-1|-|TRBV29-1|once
CSVEVGRWTEAFF
TGCAGCGTTGAAGTGGGGAGATGGACTGAAGCTTTCTTT
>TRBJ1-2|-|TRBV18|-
CASSPVQEGGYTF
TGTGCCAGCTCACCAGTACAGGAGGGAGGCTACACCTTC